These 24 T cell receptor beta chains were all obtained from the same sample, sequenced in a study of regulatory T cells in long-lasting Graves disease. HTBI primers from iRepertoire and Arm-PCR of CDR3 regions yielded the TCR beta libraries. TCRdb ran MiXCR on the multiplex PCR reads and lists one entry per CDR3 protein. The sample lists 360,000 or so distinct CDR3 sequences, roughly 24% occurring once. The sample's time point: persistent/refractory GD, antithyroid drugs over 5 years with positive TRAb. With RNA extracted from PBMCs as input, the TCR library was made. Specimen: peripheral blood mononuclear cells (PBMCs), collected when the disease was refractory, from a patient treated with antithyroid drugs. These receptors were obtained from a woman between 35 and 50 years old with Graves disease.

This clonotype was observed a handful of times. The rearrangement links TRBV29-1 to TRBJ2-5; 12 positions match TRBD2. The J segment lost 5 bases and the V segment lost 8 bases, leaving 6 bases of the junction unmatched. Germline CDR1 is SQVTM and CDR2 is ANQGSEA. The CDR3 length is 13 residues. The CDR3 coding sequence is TGCAGCCCACCTAGCGGGAGGGCCGAGACCCAGTACTTC. Protein sequence: CSPPSGRAETQYF.

V is TRBV2 and J is TRBJ2-1; TRBD2 agrees at 9 bases. Germline V CDR1 and CDR2: SNHLY, FYNNEI. Trimming cost V 6 bases and J 0 bases; bases outside gene matches: 18. The CDR3 spans 20 residues. The CDR3 spells CASRHPVGSGSPSSYNEQFF. The CDR3 bases are TGTGCCAGCAGGCATCCTGTTGGTAGCGGGAGTCCCAGCTCCTACAATGAGCAGTTCTTC.

Only one count was recorded for this clonotype. This sequence may be a read error, since a much larger clone differs from it by one base. The chain has TRBV7-3 and TRBJ2-1; 7 bases match TRBD2. The germline gives CDR1 SGHTA, CDR2 FQGTGA. There are 16 residues in the CDR3. J was trimmed by 3 bases and V by 5 bases; bases with no gene match: 10. The CDR3 DNA follows: TGTGCCAGCAGCCGTGCGGGGGACTCAATCTACAATGAGCAGTTCTTC. This translates into CASSRAGDSIYNEQFF.

This clonotype was counted many times. V is TRBV28 and J is TRBJ2-7; D uncertain. CDR1 MDHEN and CDR2 SYDVKM come from the germline V gene. The CDR3 is 15 amino acids. V was clipped by 4 bases and J by 3 bases, with 16 bases between them. In nucleotides, the CDR3 is TGTGCCAGCAGTTCCCCGACCTCCTCGGGCTACGAGCAGTACTTC. It yields the protein CASSSPTSSGYEQYF.

This clonotype was detected many times. The chain links TRBV2 to TRBJ2-4; the D call may be TRBD1 or TRBD2 (7 bases each). The ends were cut back, 8 bases at V and 3 bases at J, with 14 bases in the middle. This CDR3 contains 14 residues. The germline CDR1 and CDR2 sequences are SNHLY and FYNNEI. DNA for the CDR3: TGTGCCAGCCGGGAGGCAGGGGGCAAAAACATTCAGTACTTC. Translating gives CASREAGGKNIQYF.

This clonotype was seen a few times. V gene TRBV6-1 combines with J gene TRBJ1-5; the D gene is possibly TRBD1 (5 bases). The CDR3 length is 18 residues. Trimming pared 1 base from V and 0 bases from J, leaving 16 bases between. The germline gives CDR1 MNHNS, CDR2 SASEGT. In nucleotides, the CDR3 is TGTGCCAGCAGTGAAGAATTAATATTAGGGGCTAGCAATCAGCCCCAGCATTTT. Its protein is CASSEELILGASNQPQHF.

This clonotype was observed many times. Here the CDR3 reads CASGRRVPYEQYF. Here the CDR3 DNA reads TGTGCCAGCGGAAGGAGGGTCCCCTACGAGCAGTACTTC. The V call is TRBV27, the J call TRBJ2-7; D perhaps matches TRBD2 (6 bases). V lost 8 bases and J 2 bases, leaving 13 bases between the germline ends. The CDR3 runs to 13 residues. CDR1 is MNHEY and CDR2 is SMNVEV in the germline V gene (reference sequence).

In its sample, this clonotype was seen a few times. J is TRBJ2-7 and V is TRBV3-1; 7 bases agree with TRBD1. This CDR3 comprises 14 residues. The V and J ends lost 4 bases and 7 bases, in that order; junction bases with no gene match: 10. Germline values: CDR1 LGHDT, CDR2 YNNKEL (reference sequence). The CDR3 region has the DNA TGTGCCAGCAGCCCCGGGACAGCGAACTTAGAGCAGTACTTC. Its protein product is CASSPGTANLEQYF.

CDR3 region: CASSRTGTGSNQPQHF. In DNA, the CDR3 is TGTGCCAGCAGTCGTACCGGGACAGGATCTAATCAGCCCCAGCATTTT. The V gene is TRBV9, the J gene TRBJ1-5, with 8 nucleotides matching TRBD1. CDR1 is SGDLS and CDR2 is YYNGEE in the germline V gene. Losses at the gene ends were 5 bases for V and 4 bases for J; bases not matched to a gene: 11. CDR3 length: 16 amino acids.

In this sample, this clonotype turned up a few times. The chain links TRBV7-2 to TRBJ1-1, with D unresolved. Germline lookup yields CDR1 SGHTA and CDR2 FQGNSA. Deletions cut 0 bases from V and 4 bases from J, with 15 bases between. The CDR3 extends over 16 amino acids. CDR3 region: CASSLARTLSGTEAFF. The CDR3 DNA reads TGTGCCAGCAGCTTAGCGCGGACGCTCTCGGGCACTGAAGCTTTCTTT.

This clonotype has a count of ten or more. The CDR3 is CASSLWHAKETQYF. The CDR3 DNA reads as TGTGCCAGCAGTTTATGGCACGCTAAGGAGACCCAGTACTTC. The rearrangement joins TRBV28 to TRBJ2-5; D is ambiguous. Germline CDR1 and CDR2: MDHEN and SYDVKM. Trimming pared 0 bases from V and 5 bases from J, leaving 10 bases between. The CDR3 covers 14 residues.

This clonotype appeared many times. The chain is built from TRBV28 and TRBJ1-1; 7 bases align to TRBD1. The J segment lost 1 base and the V segment lost 4 bases, leaving 3 bases of the junction unmatched. The CDR3 runs to 14 residues. Germline lookup yields CDR1 MDHEN and CDR2 SYDVKM. CDR3 region: CASSWDRPNTEAFF. In DNA, the CDR3 is TGTGCCAGCAGTTGGGACAGACCGAACACTGAAGCTTTCTTT.

In this sample, this clonotype turned up many times. The rearrangement joins TRBV10-1 to TRBJ2-5, with 9 bases that match TRBD2. V was clipped by 3 bases and J by 5 bases; unmatched bases: 7. Germline V lookup: CDR1 WNHNN, CDR2 SYGVQD (reference sequence). CDR3 length: 15 residues. CDR3 DNA: TGCGCCAGCAGTGAAAGTAGCGGGAGTCCGGAGACCCAGTACTTC. Translation: CASSESSGSPETQYF.

This chain connects TRBV5-4 to TRBJ2-5; 7 nucleotides align to TRBD1. CDR1 is SGHNT, CDR2 YYREEE, per germline (reference sequence). There are 14 residues in the CDR3. V was pared by 4 bases and J by 4 bases, with 7 bases of the junction left unmatched. CDR3 in DNA: TGTGCCAGCAGCCGGGAAGGGGGCGGAGAGACCCAGTACTTC. This codes for CASSREGGGETQYF.

The sample holds a few counts of this clonotype. The rearrangement uses TRBV7-9 and TRBJ1-2; D is possibly TRBD1 (6 bases). Deletions cut 5 bases from V and 1 base from J, with 14 bases between. The CDR3 spans 15 residues. Germline lookup yields CDR1 SEHNR and CDR2 FQNEAQ (reference sequence). In DNA form, the CDR3 reads TGTGCCAGCAGCCCAGAACAGGGCTATAACTATGGCTACACCTTC. Protein product: CASSPEQGYNYGYTF.

This clonotype has just a few counts. V usage is TRBV10-3 and J usage is TRBJ2-4, with D possibly TRBD1 on 6 matching bases. CDR3 length: 15 residues. CDR1 ENHRY and CDR2 SYGVKD come from the germline V gene. V was cut by 5 bases and J by 7 bases, with 18 bases left in between. The CDR3 sequence: CAISYREGARNIQYF. The CDR3 nucleotides read TGTGCCATCAGTTACAGGGAAGGGGCGAGGAACATTCAGTACTTC.

This clonotype occurred many times. The chain is built from TRBV13 and TRBJ2-4; 12 bases agree with TRBD2. The CDR3 runs 14 residues. CDR1 PRHDT and CDR2 FYEKMQ come from the germline V gene (reference sequence). Losses at the gene ends were 4 bases for V and 7 bases for J; bases not matched to a gene: 2. DNA for the CDR3: TGTGCCAGCAGCTCTAGCGGGAGGGTGAACATTCAGTACTTC. It translates to CASSSSGRVNIQYF.

The gene calls are TRBV15 and TRBJ2-7, with no clear D. Germline loops: CDR1 LNHNV, CDR2 YYDKDF (reference sequence). V lost 0 bases to trimming and J lost 3 bases, with 12 bases between them. The CDR3 contains 15 residues. The CDR3, as DNA: TGTGCCACCAGCAGAGAACATGCTCCGGGCTACGAGCAGTACTTC. This codes for CATSREHAPGYEQYF.

The rearrangement uses TRBV19 and TRBJ2-2; D unresolved. V was shortened by 0 bases and J by 7 bases, with 9 bases between the two germline ends. Germline-derived CDR1 and CDR2 are LNHDA and SQIVND (reference sequence). The length of the CDR3 is 14 residues. In DNA form, the CDR3 reads TGTGCCAGTAGTATAGATCGGCTCATCGGGGAGCTGTTTTTT. Translating it yields CASSIDRLIGELFF.

This clonotype was recorded a few times. The chain carries TRBV15 and TRBJ1-1; D unresolved. V was clipped by 1 base and J by 1 base, with 7 bases between them. The CDR3 consists of 14 residues. The V gene's germline CDR1 is LNHNV and CDR2 YYDKDF (reference sequence). The CDR3 nucleotides read TGTGCCACCAGCAGAGTGGTGGGGAACACTGAAGCTTTCTTT. Its protein product is CATSRVVGNTEAFF.

Details on this clonotype: Given a much more abundant clone one base away, this may be a read error. The V and J genes are TRBV6-1 and TRBJ1-1; D is unclear. In germline, CDR1 is MNHNS, CDR2 SASEGT. There are 11 residues in the CDR3. Trimming took 7 bases from V and 1 from J, leaving 4 bases between them. The CDR3 DNA reads TGTGCCAGCAATGGGAACACTGAAGCTTTCTTT. Protein sequence: CASNGNTEAFF.

This clonotype has just a few counts. The gene calls are TRBV10-2 and TRBJ1-5; tentative D call: TRBD1 (5 bases). This CDR3 region has 15 residues. The V gene's germline CDR1 is WSHSY and CDR2 SAAADI. Trimming removed 6 bases at V and 4 bases at J, with 16 bases between. CDR3 amino acids: CASSPKGRGNQPQHF. The CDR3 DNA reads TGCGCCAGCAGCCCGAAGGGCCGGGGGAATCAGCCCCAGCATTTT.

This clonotype occurred a few times. This chain connects TRBV4-1 to TRBJ2-5; TRBD2 aligns across 9 bases. Germline trimming cut 1 base from V and 7 bases from J; bases unmatched to any gene: 4. The germline CDR1 and CDR2 sequences are MGHRA and YSYEKL. There are 14 residues in the CDR3. The CDR3 here is CASSQVPLAGTQYF. The CDR3 nucleotides are TGCGCCAGCAGCCAAGTACCACTAGCGGGGACCCAGTACTTC.

This chain joins TRBV7-9 and TRBJ2-1, with 11 bases lining up with TRBD2. CDR1 and CDR2 from the germline V gene are SEHNR and FQNEAQ (reference sequence). Trimming cost V 4 bases and J 10 bases; bases outside gene matches: 3. The length of the CDR3 is 13 residues. CDR3 sequence: CASSSLAGGEQFF. CDR3 DNA: TGTGCCAGCAGCTCGTTAGCGGGAGGGGAGCAGTTCTTC.